This TCR beta chain was profiled in a study of PD-1 blockade in mismatch repair-deficient tumors. The repertoire was sequenced with immunoSEQ multiplex PCR; TCRdb's copy has only in-frame clones and lacks some. The table lists around 100,000 clones, about 74% of them singletons. This CDR3 spans 15 amino acids. Trimming removed 0 bases at V and 2 bases at J, with 10 bases between. The germline gives CDR1 KGHSH, CDR2 LQKENI. The gene calls are TRBV18 and TRBJ1-2; tentative D call: TRBD1 (5 bases). Sequencing was performed on peripheral blood, taken around 60 weeks after starting pembrolizumab. The TCR comes from an adult with mismatch repair-deficient cancer. CDR3 sequence: CASSPPGTDNYGYTF. The CDR3 nucleotides are TGTGCCAGCTCACCACCGGGGACGGACAACTATGGCTACACCTTC.